Described below is a single TCR beta chain sequence and its context. Its target is not known. This specimen comes from a study of shared clonotypes between healthy human individuals. About the study: Aged between 18 and 49, the donors were a couple of women and a few men. Overall study results and limits: The generation probabilities recorded for non-shared clonotypes fell below those of clonotypes shared by all four donors.

The CDR3 contains 13 residues. Germline-derived CDR1 and CDR2 are MNHEY and SVGAGI. Trimming took 6 bases from V and 0 from J, leaving 8 bases between them. CD8 cells classed as naive were CD45RO-negative and positively selected for CCR7, excluding terminally differentiated effector memory CD45RA+ cells. Caucasian adults living in Nashville, Tennessee, provided all samples. The genomic DNA of each subset was split evenly across several immunoSEQ plates. Generated by immunoSEQ multiplex PCR, the TCRdb table keeps only in-frame clones and is missing some. The sample lists hundreds of thousands of clones, just over 90% occurring once.

The specimen was naive CD8+ T cells sorted from blood. This chain connects TRBV6-5 to TRBJ2-5, with D possibly matching TRBD1 (5 bases). This receptor was taken from a man aged 30-40 years in good health. The CDR3 DNA reads as TGTGCCAGCAGAGGGGTCTACCAAGAGACCCAGTACTTC. Encoded protein: CASRGVYQETQYF.